A selection of T cell receptor beta chains follows, all from one sample in a study of blood T cell repertoires in COVID-19. Measured with immunoSEQ multiplex PCR; TCRdb has only the in-frame clones, and not every one. This sample carries more than 30,000 clones, around 90% of them seen once, and the ten largest clones take around 0.57%. The sequencing input was peripheral blood. All receptors come from a woman in her thirties or forties with active or convalescent COVID-19. The CDR3 runs from the conserved cysteine through the conserved F or W. Each record gives: clone size, D gene, V gene, J gene, CDR3 DNA, CDR3 protein. A D gene is named only where the DNA matches it firmly. Clone size, where shown, is once, few, many, or a class for clones that have expanded.

clone_size: .
d_call: .
v_call: TRBV28
j_call: TRBJ1-2
cdr3_nt: TGTGCCAGCAGGTCTGCTAACTATGGCTACACCTTC
cdr3_aa: CASRSANYGYTF

clone_size: .
d_call: TRBD2
v_call: TRBV5-1
j_call: TRBJ2-5
cdr3_nt: TGCGCCAGCAGCTTGACTAGCGCACAAGAGACCCAGTACTTC
cdr3_aa: CASSLTSAQETQYF

clone_size: .
d_call: .
v_call: TRBV6-2/TRBV6-3
j_call: TRBJ1-4
cdr3_nt: TGTGCCAGCAGCAGGACGGGAGCAACTAATGAAAAACTGTTTTTT
cdr3_aa: CASSRTGATNEKLFF

clone_size: once
d_call: .
v_call: TRBV12-3/TRBV12-4
j_call: TRBJ1-2
cdr3_nt: TGTGCCAGCAGTTTAAGGGGTTCGGCGGCCTTC
cdr3_aa: CASSLRGSAAF

clone_size: .
d_call: TRBD2
v_call: TRBV6-2/TRBV6-3
j_call: TRBJ2-5
cdr3_nt: TGTGCCAGCAGTCGGCGGACTAGCGGGGGCCCCGGGGAGACCCAGTACTTC
cdr3_aa: CASSRRTSGGPGETQYF

clone_size: .
d_call: .
v_call: TRBV18
j_call: TRBJ2-1
cdr3_nt: TGTGCCAGCTCACCTGGCGCCGGGAGCTCCTACAATGAGCAGTTCTTC
cdr3_aa: CASSPGAGSSYNEQFF

clone_size: .
d_call: TRBD1
v_call: TRBV30
j_call: TRBJ2-7
cdr3_nt: TGTGCCTGGAGAGGGTGGGGGACAGGGGGACTCTACGAGCAGTACTTC
cdr3_aa: CAWRGWGTGGLYEQYF

clone_size: .
d_call: TRBD1
v_call: TRBV19
j_call: TRBJ1-6
cdr3_nt: TGTGCCAGTAGTAAACGACGACCCCAGGGGGCGGGGAATTCACCCCTCCACTTT
cdr3_aa: CASSKRRPQGAGNSPLHF

clone_size: .
d_call: TRBD2
v_call: TRBV27
j_call: TRBJ2-1
cdr3_nt: TGTGCCAGCTCGACTAGCGCGTACAATGAGCAGTTCTTC
cdr3_aa: CASSTSAYNEQFF

clone_size: .
d_call: .
v_call: TRBV6-6
j_call: TRBJ1-5
cdr3_nt: TGTGCCAGCAGGGACAGTCGGGATCAGCCCCAGCATTTT
cdr3_aa: CASRDSRDQPQHF

clone_size: .
d_call: .
v_call: TRBV5-1
j_call: TRBJ1-1
cdr3_nt: TGCGCCAGCAGCTTGGACGGTTACGATAACACTGAAGCTTTCTTT
cdr3_aa: CASSLDGYDNTEAFF

clone_size: once
d_call: .
v_call: TRBV28
j_call: TRBJ1-2
cdr3_nt: TGTGCCAGCAGTTTTGGGGGGGGAAGCTATGGCTACACCTTC
cdr3_aa: CASSFGGGSYGYTF

clone_size: .
d_call: TRBD2
v_call: TRBV5-1
j_call: TRBJ2-2
cdr3_nt: TGCGCCAGCAGCCCCGGCGGCCGCGGGGGGGCGGTCGGGGAGCTGTTTTTT
cdr3_aa: CASSPGGRGGAVGELFF

clone_size: .
d_call: .
v_call: TRBV2
j_call: TRBJ2-1
cdr3_nt: TGTGCCAGCAGTGAAGCCGCTCTTGGGCGGGCCTACAATGAGCAGTTCTTC
cdr3_aa: CASSEAALGRAYNEQFF

clone_size: .
d_call: TRBD1
v_call: TRBV29-1
j_call: TRBJ2-7
cdr3_nt: TGCAGCGTTGAAGGGGGACAGAGCCCTTCCTACGAGCAGTACTTC
cdr3_aa: CSVEGGQSPSYEQYF